The 28 T cell receptor beta chains below all came from one sample that was sequenced in a study of T cell responses to AZD1222 COVID-19 vaccine. The method was immunoSEQ multiplex PCR; TCRdb's version includes in-frame clones alone and lacks a portion of them. This repertoire shows about 50,000 clones, over 65% found once; its top ten account for around 7%. Sequenced material: peripheral blood, taken on day 0 of AZD1222 vaccination. All receptors derive from an adult in good health.

V and J are TRBV3-1 (or the pseudogene TRBV3-2) and TRBJ1-6; the match to TRBD1 covers 7 bases. The germline CDR1 and CDR2 sequences are LGHDT and YNNKEL (reference sequence). The CDR3 extends over 14 amino acids. The V gene end was trimmed by 2 bases and the J gene end by 8 bases; junction bases not matched to a gene: 3. CDR3 sequence (DNA): TGTGCCAGCAGCCAACAGGGGGGTGATTCACCCCTCCACTTT. Amino acids: CASSQQGGDSPLHF.

CDR3 sequence (DNA): TGTGCCAGCAGCTTATTTCCAGTCGACCCCAACAATGAGCAGTTCTTC. Its translation: CASSLFPVDPNNEQFF. The chain employs TRBV11-1 and TRBJ2-1; no clear D. The V and J ends lost 2 bases and 5 bases respectively, with 16 bases between them. The CDR3 has 16 residues. Germline assignment: CDR1 SGHAT and CDR2 FQDESV (reference sequence).

The J gene is TRBJ2-1, the V gene TRBV7-2; D is perhaps TRBD1 or TRBD2 (6 bases each). V was pared by 5 bases and J by 7 bases, with 18 bases between. Germline CDR1 reads SGHTA; CDR2 reads FQGNSA. CDR3 size: 15 residues. The CDR3 protein is CASSIMGGLGNEQFF. In DNA form, the CDR3 reads TGTGCCAGCAGCATAATGGGGGGCCTCGGGAATGAGCAGTTCTTC.

This chain joins TRBV2 and TRBJ2-5; D not certain. This CDR3 contains 15 residues. V dropped 4 bases and J dropped 5 bases, with 17 bases sitting between them. Germline V gene data show CDR1 as SNHLY and CDR2 as FYNNEI. The CDR3 DNA sequence: TGTGCCAGCAGTGCCGGCCTGCTCTTTGGGGAGACCCAGTACTTC. Protein sequence: CASSAGLLFGETQYF.

This chain uses TRBV5-1 with TRBJ2-1, with TRBD2 identical over 9 bases. The V gene's germline CDR1 is SGHRS and CDR2 YFSETQ. The J segment lost 7 bases and the V segment lost 1 base, leaving 9 bases of the junction unmatched. The CDR3 has 16 residues. The CDR3 DNA is TGCGCCAGCAGCTTGTTGGCGGGGGGGCCTGGGAATGAGCAGTTCTTC. Its translation is CASSLLAGGPGNEQFF.

This clone was found a few times. The rearrangement joins TRBV7-9 to TRBJ1-2; D not resolved. Trimming removed 1 base at V and 8 bases at J, with 17 bases between. Germline V CDR1 and CDR2: SEHNR, FQNEAQ (reference sequence). The CDR3 contains 15 residues. The CDR3 region is CASSLGGSPSDGYTF. Here the CDR3 DNA reads TGTGCCAGCAGCTTAGGTGGTTCCCCGTCCGACGGCTACACCTTC.

This clone was detected a few times. In DNA, the CDR3 is TGTGCCAGCAGCGAAGGACCCTCGGGAAATTCACCCCTCCACTTT. It codes for CASSEGPSGNSPLHF. The chain joins TRBV9 to TRBJ1-6; D is unresolved. This CDR3 region has 15 residues. The V gene lost 3 bases and the J gene lost 7 bases, with 14 bases spanning the gap. From germline, CDR1 is SGDLS and CDR2 YYNGEE.

The rearrangement uses TRBV28 and TRBJ1-6; D call uncertain. Germline CDR1 MDHEN, CDR2 SYDVKM. This CDR3 spans 14 amino acids. With 6 bases removed from V and 7 bases from J, the gap between germline ends came to 13 bases. The CDR3 loop reads CASSPDGRNSPLHF. Here the CDR3 DNA reads TGTGCCAGCAGCCCGGACGGCAGAAATTCACCCCTCCACTTT.

This clone was seen only once. The J gene is TRBJ1-1, the V gene TRBV19; 10 positions match TRBD1. Germline CDR1 LNHDA, CDR2 SQIVND (reference sequence). The CDR3 spans 14 residues. With V trimmed by 10 bases and J by 5 bases, 10 bases remained unmatched. The CDR3, as DNA: TGTGCCACCCAGCGACAGGGGGCCTGGACTGAAGCTTTCTTT. Its protein is CATQRQGAWTEAFF.

This clone appeared a few times. This chain links TRBV28 with TRBJ1-5; D not resolved. Trimming removed 3 bases from V and 0 bases from J, with 3 bases in between. The CDR3 runs to 13 residues. Germline V CDR1 and CDR2: MDHEN, SYDVKM. Here the CDR3 DNA reads TGTGCCAGCAGTTTGCTTAGCAATCAGCCCCAGCATTTT. Protein sequence: CASSLLSNQPQHF.

This clone was seen more than once but under ten times. The rearrangement joins TRBV11-1 to TRBJ2-1; 7 bases fit TRBD2. V was pared by 2 bases and J by 9 bases, with 13 bases of the junction left unmatched. CDR3 length: 16 amino acids. Germline V gene sequence: CDR1 SGHAT, CDR2 FQDESV (reference sequence). The DNA of the CDR3 is TGTGCCAGCAGCTTACCTCCTAGCGGACGTAAGCTTGAGCAGTTCTTC. It encodes CASSLPPSGRKLEQFF. The complete variable domain, with remaining parts taken from reference TRBV11-1 and TRBJ2-1, reads EAEVAQSPRYKITEKSQAVAFWCDPISGHATLYWYRQILGQGPELLVQFQDESVVDDSQLPKDRFSAERLKGVDSTLKIQPAELGDSAMYLCASSLPPSGRKLEQFFGPGTRLTVL.

The rearrangement uses TRBV6-6 and TRBJ1-1, with 8 positions matching TRBD1. The V gene's germline CDR1 is MNHNY and CDR2 SVGAGI (reference sequence). The J segment lost 8 bases and the V segment lost 4 bases, leaving 6 bases of the junction unmatched. The CDR3 totals 13 residues. The CDR3 reads CASSFLQGAEAFF. The DNA of the CDR3 is TGTGCCAGCAGTTTTCTTCAGGGGGCCGAAGCTTTCTTT.

This chain connects TRBV28 to TRBJ1-6, with 10 bases aligning to TRBD1. Germline V CDR1 and CDR2: MDHEN, SYDVKM. The CDR3 spans 14 residues. With V trimmed by 7 bases and J by 7 bases, 4 bases remained unmatched. The CDR3 DNA sequence: TGTGCCAGCAACCGACAGGGGGCGAATTCACCCCTCCACTTT. It translates to CASNRQGANSPLHF.

There are a few counts of this clone. The CDR3 DNA follows: TGTGCCACCAGGGGGTCCGGGGAGCTGTTTTTT. Amino acid sequence: CATRGSGELFF. The chain carries TRBV3-1 (or the pseudogene TRBV3-2) and TRBJ2-2, with 7 nucleotides matching TRBD1. The CDR3 totals 11 residues. Germline-derived CDR1 and CDR2 are LGHDT and YNNKEL (reference sequence). V was clipped by 10 bases and J by 6 bases; unmatched bases: 2.

The chain is built from TRBV6-1 and TRBJ2-5; TRBD2 aligns across 13 bases. J lost 3 bases, V lost 4 bases, and 11 bases had no gene match. This CDR3 comprises 18 residues. Germline loops: CDR1 MNHNS, CDR2 SASEGT. CDR3 sequence: CASSAGTRGLAGEETQYF. The CDR3 DNA sequence: TGTGCCAGCAGTGCCGGGACAAGAGGACTAGCGGGGGAAGAGACCCAGTACTTC.

This rearrangement joins TRBV28 to TRBJ1-1; D ambiguous. The CDR3 runs 10 residues. Germline V gene sequence: CDR1 MDHEN, CDR2 SYDVKM. V lost 5 bases and J 11 bases, leaving 9 bases between the germline ends. CDR3 coding DNA: TGTGCCAGCAGTCAACGGGTGGCTTTCTTT. Translated, it gives CASSQRVAFF.

CDR3 sequence (DNA): TGTGCCAGCAGCTTAGGCTCACCCCTGTACCATGAGCAGTTCTTC. Translation: CASSLGSPLYHEQFF. The genes are TRBV13 and TRBJ2-1; the D is unclear. Trimming stripped 0 bases from V and 8 bases from J, with 14 bases between. Germline V gives CDR1 PRHDT, CDR2 FYEKMQ (reference sequence). This CDR3 has 15 residues.

The chain links TRBV5-1 to TRBJ2-3; TRBD2 matches 11 bases. CDR3 length: 13 amino acids. Germline-derived CDR1 and CDR2 are SGHRS and YFSETQ. Trimming cost V 4 bases and J 14 bases; bases outside gene matches: 9. CDR3 loop: CASSQYSGGAVYF. The CDR3 region has the DNA TGCGCCAGCAGCCAATATAGCGGGGGGGCCGTGTATTTT.

J is TRBJ2-7 and V is TRBV6-2 or TRBV6-3, with 8 bases fitting TRBD2. Germline CDR1 and CDR2: MNHEY and SVGEGT. Unmatched junction bases numbered 5, after V lost 0 bases and J lost 1 base. The CDR3 has 16 residues. The CDR3 DNA is TGTGCCAGCAGTTACTCTAGCGGGAAAAATTCCTACGAGCAGTACTTC. This translates into CASSYSSGKNSYEQYF.

A note on this clone: Compared with germline, one end of the junction differs, possibly owing to a read error. This chain joins TRBV28 and TRBJ1-4; maybe TRBD1 (5 bases). This CDR3 region has 15 residues. CDR1 is MDHEN, CDR2 SYDVKM, per germline. CDR3 sequence: CVSTGGGLGNEKLFF. As DNA, the CDR3 is TGTGTCAGCACTGGGGGGGGACTCGGTAATGAAAAACTGTTTTTT.

In this sample, this clone turned up a few times. The V call is TRBV6-5, the J call TRBJ1-3; D gene ambiguous. The V gene's germline CDR1 is MNHEY and CDR2 SVGAGI. V gave up 8 bases and J gave up 0 bases, with 14 bases separating them. CDR3 length: 15 amino acids. The CDR3 protein is CASAQQESSGNTIYF. CDR3 coding DNA: TGTGCCAGCGCCCAACAAGAAAGCTCTGGAAACACCATATATTTT.

The chain couples TRBV7-9 to TRBJ1-6; 7 bases are a match to TRBD1. The CDR3 consists of 15 residues. Trimming cost V 4 bases and J 5 bases; bases outside gene matches: 5. Per the germline V gene, CDR1 is SEHNR and CDR2 is FQNEAQ (reference sequence). In DNA, the CDR3 is TGTGCCAGCAGCTCGCAGGGGGGAAATAATTCACCCCTCCACTTT. Amino acid sequence: CASSSQGGNNSPLHF.

The rearrangement uses TRBV6-9 and TRBJ2-7, with D perhaps given as TRBD1 or TRBD2 (5 bases each). Looked up from germline, CDR1 is MNHGY and CDR2 is SVAAGI. This CDR3 comprises 13 residues. Trimming removed 2 bases from V and 7 bases from J, with 12 bases in between. This chain's CDR3 is CASSYQGSGEQYV. CDR3 nucleotide sequence: TGTGCCAGCAGTTATCAGGGATCGGGGGAGCAGTACGTC.

V usage is TRBV27 and J usage is TRBJ1-2, with TRBD1 as a possible D gene (5 bases). The V and J ends lost 2 bases and 8 bases respectively, with 12 bases between them. The CDR3 sequence is 13 residues long. Germline values: CDR1 MNHEY, CDR2 SMNVEV (reference sequence). The CDR3 DNA follows: TGTGCCAGCAGTTTAACGGGGACTCGAGGCTACACCTTC. Amino acids: CASSLTGTRGYTF.

V gene TRBV7-2 combines with J gene TRBJ2-2; a possible D gene is TRBD1 (6 bases). The CDR3 totals 15 residues. The germline V gene encodes CDR1 SGHTA and CDR2 FQGNSA. Trimming stripped 1 base from V and 5 bases from J, with 11 bases between. CDR3 region: CASSLVGTQTGELFF. CDR3 DNA sequence: TGTGCCAGCAGCTTAGTAGGGACACAAACCGGGGAGCTGTTTTTT. The full variable domain, completed using reference TRBV7-2 and TRBJ2-2, is GAGVSQSPSNKVTEKGKDVELRCDPISGHTALYWYRQSLGQGLEFLIYFQGNSAPDKSGLPSDRFSAERTGGSVSTLTIQRTQQEDSAVYLCASSLVGTQTGELFFGEGSRLTVL.

The gene calls are TRBV10-3 and TRBJ1-1; no definite D call. The CDR3 contains 12 residues. Germline V lookup: CDR1 ENHRY, CDR2 SYGVKD. V gave up 3 bases and J gave up 8 bases, with 10 bases separating them. This CDR3 is CAISEIRGEAFF. The CDR3 DNA reads as TGTGCCATCAGTGAAATCCGTGGGGAAGCTTTCTTT.

This clone was observed a single time. The V gene is TRBV3-1 (or the pseudogene TRBV3-2), the J gene TRBJ2-5; 7 positions match TRBD1. The CDR3 spans 16 residues. CDR1 LGHDT and CDR2 YNNKEL come from the germline V gene (reference sequence). V dropped 1 base and J dropped 7; count of bases not matched to a gene: 12. The CDR3 DNA follows: TGTGCCAGCAGCCAAGCGGGTGGGCTAGCAGGGGGGACCCAGTACTTC. It yields the protein CASSQAGGLAGGTQYF.

The gene calls are TRBV10-3 and TRBJ2-3; 10 positions match TRBD2. Unmatched junction bases numbered 5, after V lost 3 bases and J lost 2 bases. The CDR3 is 16 amino acids. The germline V gene has CDR1 ENHRY and CDR2 SYGVKD. This CDR3 reads CAISEASGGFTDTQYF. CDR3 coding DNA: TGTGCCATCAGTGAAGCTAGCGGGGGTTTCACAGATACGCAGTATTTT.